The source of this TCR beta chain is a study of blood T cell repertoires in COVID-19. Turning to the study itself: The samples span acute and convalescent COVID-19 from the United States, Italy and Spain. T cells, B-cell-depleted T cells, or PBMCs provided the cDNA or gDNA that served as material.

Authors' processing steps: Amplification from reference gene primers served as the basis for estimated nucleated cell counts. Method: immunoSEQ multiplex PCR; TCRdb's copy keeps in-frame clones and lacks some. V and J calls and clone size follow that table, whereas D and trimming were derived from the DNA. The table records 150,000 to 180,000 clones, 65% to 90% of them present only once. Seattle's cohort entered during active infection and was followed longitudinally. Germline CDR1 reads MNHNS; CDR2 reads SASEGT. Between the trimmed V and J ends, which lost 3 bases and 7 bases, there was a span of 9 bases. The CDR3 consists of 12 residues.

The chain joins TRBV6-1 to TRBJ1-1; D gene ambiguous. The receptor's source is a woman in her fifties or sixties with COVID-19, enrolled during active disease. The sequenced sample was peripheral blood. DNA for the CDR3: TGTGCCAGCAGTGACGCCCAGATTGAAGCTTTCTTT. Translating gives CASSDAQIEAFF.